Described below is a single T cell receptor beta chain sequence and its context. Only in-frame clones appear in the TCRdb table, and some are missing; sequencing was by immunoSEQ multiplex PCR. The data contain about 350,000 clones, 93% of them singletons. Time point here: blood from clinic visit 5 months post-surgery; TSC patient then seizure free. With 4 bases clipped from V and 6 bases from J, the junction kept 9 bases outside the gene matches. CDR1 is SGHTA and CDR2 is FQGTGA in the germline V gene. The CDR3 sequence is 14 residues long. This specimen comes from a study of brain T cells in children with intractable seizures.

The sequence came from a boy under two years old with tuberous sclerosis and intractable seizures. The sample in question was peripheral blood, obtained 5 to 6 months after surgery. The rearrangement uses TRBV7-3 and TRBJ2-7; the match to TRBD2 covers 7 bases. The CDR3 loop reads CASSSTRLACEQYF. Written as DNA, the CDR3 is TGTGCCAGCAGCTCCACCAGACTAGCTTGCGAGCAGTACTTC. The entire variable domain, with the rest obtained from reference TRBV7-3 and TRBJ2-7, is as follows: GAGVSQTPSNKVTEKGKYVELRCDPISGHTALYWYRQSLGQGPEFLIYFQGTGAADDSGLPNDRFFAVRPEGSVSTLKIQRTERGDSAVYLCASSSTRLACEQYFGPGTRLTVT.